The TCR beta chain described here comes from a study of shared clonotypes between healthy human individuals. Generated by immunoSEQ multiplex PCR, the TCRdb table keeps only in-frame clones and is missing some. The profile shows 950,000 to 1,300,000 clones, around 74% of them singletons. Researchers partitioned CD4+ cells into CD45RA+ naive and CD45RA-negative memory subsets. Looked up from germline, CDR1 is GTSNPN and CDR2 is SVGIG (reference sequence). With 3 bases removed from V and 3 bases from J, the gap between germline ends came to 12 bases. There are 14 residues in the CDR3. This clone was counted only a few times.

The gene calls are TRBV30 and TRBJ1-5; D call uncertain. This receptor was obtained from a man younger than 35 in good health. Sequences were obtained from memory CD4+ T cells sorted from blood. The subset is: CD45RA-negative fraction. The DNA for the CDR3 is TGTGCCTGGAGCATACAAGGATTCAATCAGCCCCAGCATTTT. Translated, it gives CAWSIQGFNQPQHF.